This T cell receptor (beta chain) was recorded in a study of T cells in Graves' hyperthyroidism and ophthalmopathy. Notes on the study in general: Among clonotypes expanded in thyroid above 0.001, most were also found in blood. Median prediction lead before ophthalmopathy onset was around seven months with the model.

This clonotype was recorded at least ten times. The antigen is undetermined. TCR beta CDR3 region amplification was performed from RNA transcripts. The HTBI primer set served for first-round RT-PCR of the TCR CDR3. TCRdb re-called the multiplex PCR reads through MiXCR, storing one row per CDR3 protein. The sample comprises about 560,000 distinct CDR3 sequences, around 15% of which are singletons, and about 17% rests with the top ten. Used for diagnoses were clinical symptoms, serum thyroxine and TRAb, thyroid ultrasound and orbital computed tomography. There are 15 residues in the CDR3. Germline V gene sequence: CDR1 LGHDT, CDR2 YNNKEL (reference sequence). Losses at the gene ends were 1 base for V and 5 bases for J; bases not matched to a gene: 1.

The clonotype comes from a woman aged 18-29 years with Graves' hyperthyroidism. Sequenced input: blood. The V and J genes are TRBV3-1 and TRBJ2-2; 10 positions match TRBD2. CDR3 region: CASSQALAGTGELFF. CDR3 coding DNA: TGTGCCAGCAGCCAAGCACTAGCGGGGACCGGGGAGCTGTTTTTT. Full variable domain (outside the CDR3, taken from reference TRBV3-1 and TRBJ2-2): DTAVSQTPKYLVTQMGNDKSIKCEQNLGHDTMYWYKQDSKKFLKIMFSYNNKELIINETVPNRFSPKSPDKAHLNLHINSLELGDSAVYFCASSQALAGTGELFFGEGSRLTVL.